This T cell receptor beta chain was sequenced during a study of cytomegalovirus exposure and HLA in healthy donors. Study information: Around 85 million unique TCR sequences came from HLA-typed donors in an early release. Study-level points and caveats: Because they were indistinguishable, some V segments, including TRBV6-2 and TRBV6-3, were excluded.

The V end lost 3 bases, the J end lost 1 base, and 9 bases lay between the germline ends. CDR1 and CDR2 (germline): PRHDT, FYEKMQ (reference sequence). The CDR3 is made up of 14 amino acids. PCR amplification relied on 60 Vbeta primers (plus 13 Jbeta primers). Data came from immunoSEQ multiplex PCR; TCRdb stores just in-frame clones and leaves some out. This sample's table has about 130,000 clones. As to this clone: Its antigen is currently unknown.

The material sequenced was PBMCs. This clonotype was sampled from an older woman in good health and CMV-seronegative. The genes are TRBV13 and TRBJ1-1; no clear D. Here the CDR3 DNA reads TGTGCCAGCAGCTTGTATCGGGAGAACACTGAAGCTTTCTTT. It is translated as CASSLYRENTEAFF.